The 5 T cell receptor beta chains in this list originate from one sample, sequenced in a study of blood T cells in healthy people across ages. The authors ran a second PCR of 7 to 11 cycles using a sample-barcoded 5' primer and a J-beta primer mix. TCRdb reanalysed the 5' RACE reads using MiXCR and keeps one entry per CDR3 protein. Among a few hundred thousand distinct CDR3 sequences listed, approximately 27% were seen once. Sequencing was done on a sample of blood. The receptors here all came from a woman in her 70s in good health.

The chain couples TRBV2 to TRBJ2-5; D perhaps matches TRBD2 (5 bases). The CDR3 totals 13 residues. The germline V and J ends were trimmed by 7 bases and 1 base, with 10 bases remaining between them. Per germline, CDR1 SNHLY and CDR2 FYNNEI. The CDR3, as DNA: TGTGCCAGCAATCGAGGGTCCCAAGAGACCCAGTACTTC. This gives the protein CASNRGSQETQYF.

This clonotype was recorded a few times. The V call is TRBV7-3, the J call TRBJ2-5; maybe TRBD1 (6 bases). Judging by the DNA end, TRBJ2-7 fits better; the J call may be wrong. Per the germline V gene, CDR1 is SGHTA and CDR2 is FQGTGA. The CDR3 sequence is 15 residues long. CDR3 residues: CASSLGHRDHYEQYF. The CDR3 region has the DNA TGTGCCAGCAGCCTAGGGCACAGGGACCACTACGAGCAGTACTTC.

This clonotype came up a few times. DNA of the CDR3: TGTGCCAGCAGCGCACTCTTCGAGACCTATGGCTACACCTTC. Amino acid sequence: CASSALFETYGYTF. J is TRBJ1-2 and V is TRBV9; D not certain. Trimming took 3 bases from V and 4 from J, leaving 13 bases between them. The CDR3 consists of 14 residues. Germline V lookup: CDR1 SGDLS, CDR2 YYNGEE.

The chain recombines TRBV6-6 with TRBJ1-2, with 8 bases that match TRBD1. Germline values: CDR1 MNHNY, CDR2 SVGAGI (reference sequence). V shed 2 bases, J shed 3 bases, and the junction held 2 bases outside the gene matches. The CDR3 has 14 residues. The CDR3 region is CASSYGQGDYGYTF. CDR3 nucleotide sequence: TGTGCCAGCAGTTACGGACAGGGAGACTATGGCTACACCTTC.

J is TRBJ2-1 and V is TRBV4-1, with D hard to call. The V and J ends lost 6 bases and 12 bases respectively, with 24 bases between them. The CDR3 covers 15 residues. Per germline, CDR1 MGHRA and CDR2 YSYEKL. DNA of the CDR3: TGCGCCAGCAGACCCCAGCAGGATCCCCTAACTGGGCAGTTCTTC. Translation gives CASRPQQDPLTGQFF.